Each of the 22 T cell receptor beta chains below was sequenced from the same sample in a study of spatial heterogeneity in lung cancer (dated by TCRdb to the late 2010s). The method was 5' RACE. TCRdb lists the instrument as NextSeq 500. Through fastp at Q25 and MiXCR, TCRdb rebuilt clones from the public reads, retaining in-frame beta chains. CDR3 protein sequences are deduplicated, and each keeps its most common genes and DNA. The sample contains 40,000 or so distinct CDR3 sequences, just over 3% of them found a single time. The ten largest clones represent 35% to 40% of the sample. The label giving this sample's time point can be read as: sample taken at primary tumor resection. The sequences come from normal lung tissue next to the tumor, collected at surgery. The receptor source for this set is a male donor with early-stage non-small cell lung cancer.

Turning to this clonotype: A much larger clone differs by one base, so this may be a read error. This rearrangement joins TRBV29-1 to TRBJ2-3; D is uncertain. V gave up 3 bases and J gave up 7 bases, with 11 bases separating them. The CDR3 loop spans 12 amino acids. The germline gives CDR1 SQVTM, CDR2 ANQGSEA. The CDR3 region has the DNA TGCAGCGTTGAGTGGGTGGTGAATACGCAGTATTTT. Protein sequence: CSVEWVVNTQYF.

Only a few counts were recorded for this clonotype. The chain links TRBV6-6 to TRBJ2-7, with 7 positions matching TRBD1. Per the germline V gene, CDR1 is MNHNY and CDR2 is SVGAGI (reference sequence). The CDR3 has 13 amino acids. The V gene end was trimmed by 4 bases and the J gene end by 1 base; junction bases not matched to a gene: 1. The CDR3 sequence is CASSWGQSYEQYF. CDR3 DNA: TGTGCCAGCAGTTGGGGACAGTCCTACGAGCAGTACTTC.

This clonotype has at least ten counts. The gene calls are TRBV7-2 and TRBJ2-5; the D gene is possibly TRBD2 (5 bases). CDR3 size: 15 residues. Germline loops: CDR1 SGHTA, CDR2 FQGNSA. Trimming shortened V by 1 base and J by 9 bases, and 18 bases separated the two germline ends. CDR3 nucleotide sequence: TGTGCCAGCAGCTTAGAGTGGTTGCCCGCCGGGGCCCAGTACTTC. Translation: CASSLEWLPAGAQYF.

The gene calls are TRBV28 and TRBJ2-7; D unclear. Trimming took 5 bases from V and 0 from J, leaving 14 bases between them. This CDR3 region has 15 residues. The germline V gene encodes CDR1 MDHEN and CDR2 SYDVKM. For the CDR3, the DNA is TGTGCCAGCAGTCTGCCCGGCGGACCCTCCTACGAGCAGTACTTC. Residues: CASSLPGGPSYEQYF. Full variable domain (rest looked up from reference TRBV28 and TRBJ2-7): DVKVTQSSRYLVKRTGEKVFLECVQDMDHENMFWYRQDPGLGLRLIYFSYDVKMKEKGDIPEGYSVSREKKERFSLILESASTNQTSMYLCASSLPGGPSYEQYFGPGTRLTVT.

In this sample, this clonotype turned up many times. The rearrangement uses TRBV28 and TRBJ1-5; D remains ambiguous. V was cut by 5 bases and J by 0 bases, with 14 bases left in between. This CDR3 has 16 amino acids. The V gene's germline CDR1 is MDHEN and CDR2 SYDVKM. The CDR3 DNA reads TGTGCCAGCAGTCCAATGGGCACCGGTAGCAATCAGCCCCAGCATTTT. It yields the protein CASSPMGTGSNQPQHF.

Ten or more counts support this clonotype. This chain joins TRBV4-1 and TRBJ1-3; D unresolved. CDR1 is MGHRA and CDR2 is YSYEKL in the germline V gene. The V end was cut by 6 bases, the J end by 3 bases, with 0 bases between. The length of the CDR3 is 10 residues. CDR3: CASSGNTIYF. CDR3 DNA sequence: TGCGCCAGCAGTGGAAACACCATATATTTT.

This clonotype was counted at least ten times. The gene calls are TRBV6-5 and TRBJ1-2; D uncertain. Trimming shortened V by 8 bases and J by 8 bases, and 21 bases separated the two germline ends. Germline V gene sequence: CDR1 MNHEY, CDR2 SVGAGI. The CDR3 is 14 residues long. The chain's CDR3 is CASGAGDGLSGYTF. The CDR3 DNA is TGTGCCAGCGGTGCAGGCGACGGACTGTCGGGCTACACCTTC.

At least ten counts were recorded for this clonotype. The chain recombines TRBV7-6 with TRBJ2-3, with D uncertain. CDR1 and CDR2 (germline): SGHVS, FNYEAQ. The CDR3 loop spans 12 amino acids. V lost 5 bases and J lost 4, with 7 bases in between. In DNA, the CDR3 is TGTGCCAGCAGCCCGGCCTCAGATACGCAGTATTTT. Translation gives CASSPASDTQYF.

This clonotype occurred many times. This chain joins TRBV14 and TRBJ2-3; D is perhaps TRBD2 (7 bases). Between the trimmed V and J ends, which lost 4 bases and 1 base, there was a span of 12 bases. The CDR3 has 15 residues. The germline V gene has CDR1 SGHDN and CDR2 FVKESK. The CDR3 nucleotides are TGTGCCAGCAGCCTAGGGGGGGCCCGCACAGATACGCAGTATTTT. It codes for CASSLGGARTDTQYF.

The V gene is TRBV6-5, the J gene TRBJ1-1; 7 positions match TRBD1. With V trimmed by 5 bases and J by 7 bases, 4 bases remained unmatched. The CDR3 is 12 amino acids. Per germline, CDR1 MNHEY and CDR2 SVGAGI. CDR3 residues: CASSPTGREAFF. The CDR3 coding sequence is TGTGCCAGCAGTCCGACAGGGCGTGAAGCTTTCTTT.

This clonotype was seen ten or more times. This chain uses TRBV20-1 with TRBJ2-1, with D perhaps assigned TRBD1 or TRBD2 (6 bases each). Trimming removed 4 bases from V and 7 bases from J, with 14 bases in between. The CDR3 runs to 13 residues. Germline loops: CDR1 DFQATT, CDR2 SNEGSKA (reference sequence). CDR3: CSAIGRGRNEQFF. As DNA, the CDR3 is TGCAGTGCTATCGGTAGGGGGAGGAATGAGCAGTTCTTC.

This clonotype was counted at least ten times. The CDR3 loop is CASSYFTSGGMVEQFF. DNA of the CDR3: TGTGCCAGCAGTTACTTCACTAGCGGGGGAATGGTTGAGCAGTTCTTC. This chain connects TRBV6-2 or TRBV6-3 to TRBJ2-1, with TRBD2 matching over 11 bases. The V and J ends lost 1 base and 9 bases, in that order; junction bases with no gene match: 8. CDR1 is MNHEY and CDR2 is SVGEGT in the germline V gene. CDR3 size: 16 residues.

The J gene is TRBJ2-5, the V gene TRBV2; the match to TRBD2 covers 8 bases. J gave up 5 bases and V 6 bases, and 8 bases lay outside the gene matches. Germline V gene sequence: CDR1 SNHLY, CDR2 FYNNEI. This CDR3 has 14 residues. The DNA of the CDR3 is TGTGCCAGCAGGGAAACTAGCGGAACTGAGACCCAGTACTTC. Its translation: CASRETSGTETQYF.

This clonotype was detected many times. This chain joins TRBV10-3 and TRBJ2-3; perhaps TRBD1 as D (5 bases). Germline V gives CDR1 ENHRY, CDR2 SYGVKD. This CDR3 has 14 amino acids. V dropped 3 bases and J dropped 2 bases, with 9 bases sitting between them. The CDR3 reads CAISEQVVTDTQYF. CDR3 DNA sequence: TGTGCCATCAGTGAACAGGTTGTCACAGATACGCAGTATTTT.

This clonotype was observed many times. J is TRBJ2-5 and V is TRBV2; 7 nucleotides align to TRBD2. The V gene's germline CDR1 is SNHLY and CDR2 FYNNEI. V dropped 9 bases and J dropped 4; count of bases not matched to a gene: 14. The CDR3 covers 15 residues. The CDR3 DNA sequence: TGTGCCAGTCGGGAAGGAGGAGCGGGGACAGAGACCCAGTACTTC. It translates to CASREGGAGTETQYF. Full variable domain (outside the CDR3, taken from reference TRBV2 and TRBJ2-5): EPEVTQTPSHQVTQMGQEVILRCVPISNHLYFYWYRQILGQKVEFLVSFYNNEISEKSEIFDDQFSVERPDGSNFTLKIRSTKLEDSAMYFCASREGGAGTETQYFGPGTRLLVL.

Ten or more counts support this clonotype. The gene calls are TRBV5-5 and TRBJ2-4; the match to TRBD2 covers 7 bases. Unmatched junction bases numbered 8, after V lost 0 bases and J lost 8 bases. Germline V gives CDR1 SGHKS, CDR2 YYEKEE (reference sequence). The CDR3 extends over 15 amino acids. As DNA, the CDR3 is TGTGCCAGCAGCTTGGGAAGCGGGGAGGCTGACATTCAGTACTTC. It specifies CASSLGSGEADIQYF.

This clonotype was seen repeatedly, ten times or more. The chain carries TRBV28 and TRBJ1-1, with D hard to call. The CDR3 sequence is 14 residues long. V gave up 5 bases and J gave up 1 base, with 11 bases separating them. The V gene's germline CDR1 is MDHEN and CDR2 SYDVKM. This chain's CDR3 is CASSVLFKNTEAFF. CDR3 sequence (DNA): TGTGCCAGCAGTGTCCTCTTTAAGAACACTGAAGCTTTCTTT.

Many counts were recorded for this clonotype. V usage is TRBV5-1 and J usage is TRBJ1-1; 10 bases fit TRBD1. The CDR3 totals 13 residues. Looked up from germline, CDR1 is SGHRS and CDR2 is YFSETQ. After removal of 4 bases from V and 7 bases from J, the junction contained 4 bases not matched to a gene. CDR3 in amino acids: CASSKGQGSEAFF. The CDR3 coding sequence is TGCGCCAGCAGCAAGGGACAGGGGAGTGAAGCTTTCTTT.

At least ten counts were recorded for this clonotype. The V gene is TRBV7-8, the J gene TRBJ1-1, with 7 bases fitting TRBD1. Germline CDR1 reads SGHVS; CDR2 reads FQNEAQ. The CDR3 is 12 residues long. V was clipped by 6 bases and J by 5 bases; unmatched bases: 3. The CDR3 loop is CASSYRGTEAFF. CDR3 nucleotide sequence: TGTGCCAGCAGTTACAGGGGTACTGAAGCTTTCTTT.

This clonotype appeared many times. V gene TRBV5-6 combines with J gene TRBJ2-5; 11 bases fit TRBD2. Germline assignment: CDR1 SGHDT and CDR2 YYEEEE. V was pared by 1 base and J by 3 bases, with 5 bases of the junction left unmatched. The CDR3 covers 16 residues. DNA of the CDR3: TGTGCCAGCAGCTTGCGTAGCGGGAGGGGAGAAGAGACCCAGTACTTC. This translates into CASSLRSGRGEETQYF.

Details on this clonotype: The conserved closing phenylalanine or tryptophan is absent in this CDR3, likely reflecting a read error. The genes are TRBV28 and TRBJ2-4; D gene uncertain. The CDR3 runs to 16 residues. Deletions cut 4 bases from V and 1 base from J, with 14 bases between. Per germline, CDR1 MDHEN and CDR2 SYDVKM. The CDR3 sequence: CASSSKGSRAKNIQYS. CDR3 sequence (DNA): TGTGCCAGCAGTTCCAAAGGTAGCAGGGCCAAAAACATTCAGTACTCC.

The V gene is TRBV3-1, the J gene TRBJ2-5, with 9 bases matching TRBD2. J lost 4 bases, V lost 2 bases, and 5 bases had no gene match. The germline V gene has CDR1 LGHDT and CDR2 YNNKEL (reference sequence). The CDR3 covers 15 residues. In DNA form, the CDR3 reads TGTGCCAGCAGCCAACGTGCGGGAGGGGTAGAGACCCAGTACTTC. Its protein product is CASSQRAGGVETQYF.